A single sample is the source of the 19 T cell receptor beta chains below, sequenced in a study of blood T cell repertoires in COVID-19. This table comes from immunoSEQ multiplex PCR, and its TCRdb copy is limited to in-frame clones, with some not included. Of around 100,000 clones listed, around 90% were seen once; the top ten hold under 7.5%. Sequenced material: peripheral blood. The receptors were sampled from a woman aged 55-69 years with acute or convalescent COVID-19.

J is TRBJ2-1 and V is TRBV27; 8 bases align to TRBD1. CDR3 length: 16 amino acids. Germline V gives CDR1 MNHEY, CDR2 SMNVEV (reference sequence). The J segment lost 6 bases and the V segment lost 0 bases, leaving 7 bases of the junction unmatched. This CDR3 reads CASSLSGTGLSNEQFF. In nucleotides, the CDR3 is TGTGCCAGCAGTTTATCTGGGACAGGCCTGAGCAATGAGCAGTTCTTC.

This clone was recorded only once. V usage is TRBV4-2 and J usage is TRBJ1-5; D may be TRBD1 (6 bases). CDR3 size: 15 residues. With 1 base removed from V and 5 bases from J, the gap between germline ends came to 12 bases. Germline V lookup: CDR1 LGHNA, CDR2 YNFKEQ. CDR3 in amino acids: CASSQVQGTHQPQHF. CDR3 DNA: TGTGCCAGCAGCCAAGTGCAGGGGACCCATCAGCCCCAGCATTTT.

The chain uses TRBV30 and TRBJ2-1; 7 bases line up with TRBD2. This CDR3 contains 14 residues. The germline gives CDR1 GTSNPN, CDR2 SVGIG (reference sequence). V was clipped by 5 bases and J by 9 bases; unmatched bases: 13. This CDR3 is CAWHEGRARGEQFF. The CDR3 bases are TGTGCCTGGCACGAAGGGAGGGCCCGGGGTGAGCAGTTCTTC.

The chain joins TRBV7-9 to TRBJ1-4, with 8 positions matching TRBD1. The V gene end was trimmed by 3 bases and the J gene end by 5 bases; junction bases not matched to a gene: 2. The CDR3 consists of 14 residues. Per germline, CDR1 SEHNR and CDR2 FQNEAQ (reference sequence). The CDR3 sequence is CASSFRGRNEKLFF. As DNA, the CDR3 is TGTGCCAGCAGCTTCAGGGGGCGAAATGAAAAACTGTTTTTT. The full variable domain, with the rest looked up from reference TRBV7-9 and TRBJ1-4, is DTGVSQNPRHKITKRGQNVTFRCDPISEHNRLYWYRQTLGQGPEFLTYFQNEAQLEKSRLLSDRFSAERPKGSFSTLEIQRTEQGDSAMYLCASSFRGRNEKLFFGSGTQLSVL.

CDR3 DNA: TGTGCCAGCAGCGTAGCCCTGGCCGGAAACACCATATATTTT. Translated: CASSVALAGNTIYF. The chain combines TRBV9 with TRBJ1-3; D remains unclear. Between the trimmed V and J ends, which lost 0 bases and 4 bases, there was a span of 8 bases. The germline gives CDR1 SGDLS, CDR2 YYNGEE. This CDR3 region has 14 residues.

The V and J genes are TRBV7-8 and TRBJ1-1; TRBD1 might be the D (6 bases). The CDR3 spans 13 residues. V was trimmed by 5 bases and J by 7 bases, leaving 14 bases between them. Germline assignment: CDR1 SGHVS and CDR2 FQNEAQ. CDR3 sequence: CASSHGGQVEAFF. The CDR3 coding sequence is TGTGCCAGCAGCCACGGGGGGCAGGTTGAAGCTTTCTTT.

The rearrangement joins TRBV15 to TRBJ1-2, with D maybe TRBD1 (5 bases). The germline V and J ends were trimmed by 1 base and 4 bases, with 10 bases remaining between them. In germline, CDR1 is LNHNV, CDR2 YYDKDF (reference sequence). This CDR3 is built from 14 residues. The CDR3, as DNA: TGTGCCACCAGCAGAGTCGACAGACCCTATGGCTACACCTTC. It codes for CATSRVDRPYGYTF.

This chain joins TRBV12-3 or TRBV12-4 and TRBJ1-2; 8 bases are shared with TRBD1. V trimming: 5 bases; J trimming: 6 bases; junction bases outside the gene matches: 5. This CDR3 region has 13 residues. CDR3 nucleotide sequence: TGTGCCAGCAGTAGGACAGGGAGGGATGGCTACACCTTC. As protein: CASSRTGRDGYTF.

The chain recombines TRBV12-5 with TRBJ2-2; the match to TRBD2 covers 11 bases. The CDR3 extends over 16 amino acids. Trimming removed 6 bases from V and 2 bases from J; junction bases left unmatched: 5. Germline V gene sequence: CDR1 LGHNT, CDR2 FRNRAP. For the CDR3, the DNA is TGTGCTAGTGGGCCCGGGACTAGCGGTAACACCGGGGAGCTGTTTTTT. It yields the protein CASGPGTSGNTGELFF.

This rearrangement joins TRBV5-6 to TRBJ2-7, with a weak D call TRBD1 (6 bases). Germline CDR1 reads SGHDT; CDR2 reads YYEEEE. This CDR3 region has 15 residues. Trimming removed 2 bases from V and 3 bases from J, with 15 bases in between. CDR3 sequence: CASSFRQAPSYEQYV. The CDR3 coding sequence is TGTGCCAGCAGCTTTCGACAGGCACCTAGCTACGAGCAGTACGTC.

The rearrangement links TRBV19 to TRBJ2-3; 10 bases map to TRBD2. CDR3 length equals 15 residues. After removal of 5 bases from V and 8 bases from J, the junction contained 10 bases not matched to a gene. The germline V gene encodes CDR1 LNHDA and CDR2 SQIVND (reference sequence). CDR3 loop: CASSVLAGEDATQYF. In DNA, the CDR3 is TGTGCCAGTAGTGTGCTAGCGGGAGAGGATGCTACGCAGTATTTT.

This clone was seen only a few times. The chain joins TRBV5-1 to TRBJ1-1; D ambiguous. CDR3 length: 15 residues. From germline, CDR1 is SGHRS and CDR2 YFSETQ. V lost 0 bases, J lost 8 bases, and 17 bases lay in between. The CDR3 is CASSLVPGGREEAFF. DNA of the CDR3: TGCGCCAGCAGCTTGGTTCCGGGTGGCCGGGAGGAAGCTTTCTTT.

V gene TRBV7-6 combines with J gene TRBJ1-2, with TRBD1 matching 9 bases. V trimming: 5 bases; J trimming: 6 bases; junction bases outside the gene matches: 7. Germline-derived CDR1 and CDR2 are SGHVS and FNYEAQ. The CDR3 loop spans 14 amino acids. The CDR3 DNA sequence: TGTGCCAGCAGCGAGACGGGACAGGGTAATGGCTACACCTTC. Residues: CASSETGQGNGYTF.

This clone was seen a few times. This chain links TRBV11-3 with TRBJ1-1, with a possible D match to TRBD1 (5 bases). The CDR3 is 12 amino acids. Germline V gene data show CDR1 as SGHNT and CDR2 as YENEEA. V lost 5 bases to trimming and J lost 6 bases, with 10 bases between them. In DNA, the CDR3 is TGTGCCAGCAGCCCGACGGGGGCTGAAGCTTTCTTT. It specifies CASSPTGAEAFF.

CDR3 sequence reads: CASSYSGTGDYGYTF. The CDR3, as DNA: TGTGCCAGCAGTTACTCAGGGACAGGGGATTATGGCTACACCTTC. The V gene is TRBV6-5, the J gene TRBJ1-2, with 10 bases aligning to TRBD1. V lost 0 bases and J lost 5; bases outside the gene matches: 3. The CDR3 totals 15 residues. Germline V lookup: CDR1 MNHEY, CDR2 SVGAGI.

This clone is labeled medium-sized (0.01 to 0.1%). J is TRBJ2-1 and V is TRBV5-1; unclear D gene. The CDR3 spans 15 residues. Trimming stripped 3 bases from V and 1 base from J, with 11 bases between. The germline V gene encodes CDR1 SGHRS and CDR2 YFSETQ. The CDR3 bases are TGCGCCAGCAGCTGGTATGGGCTGTCCTACAATGAGCAGTTCTTC. This encodes CASSWYGLSYNEQFF.

This clone showed up just once. V is TRBV2 and J is TRBJ1-5, with 7 bases identical to TRBD1. V shed 5 bases and J 3 bases; nucleotides not matched to a gene: 7. In germline, CDR1 is SNHLY, CDR2 FYNNEI. CDR3 length: 15 amino acids. CDR3 DNA sequence: TGTGCCAGCAGTCCACAGGGGACCCTCAATCAGCCCCAGCATTTT. This sequence encodes CASSPQGTLNQPQHF.

The chain carries TRBV6-5 and TRBJ2-6, with D possibly being TRBD1 (5 bases). The CDR3 totals 15 residues. The V end lost 8 bases, the J end lost 2 bases, and 13 bases lay between the germline ends. The V gene's germline CDR1 is MNHEY and CDR2 SVGAGI. The CDR3 loop reads CASRSTGPGANVLTF. In nucleotides, the CDR3 is TGTGCCAGCCGCAGCACAGGCCCTGGGGCCAACGTCCTGACTTTC.

This clone appeared once. The V call is TRBV19, the J call TRBJ1-2; D may be TRBD1 (6 bases). This CDR3 has 18 amino acids. Between the trimmed V and J ends, which lost 4 bases and 0 bases, there was a span of 21 bases. Germline values: CDR1 LNHDA, CDR2 SQIVND (reference sequence). The CDR3 nucleotides are TGTGCCAGTAGTAGTCATGGTGGCAGGGGCCGAACTAACTATGGCTACACCTTC. As protein: CASSSHGGRGRTNYGYTF.